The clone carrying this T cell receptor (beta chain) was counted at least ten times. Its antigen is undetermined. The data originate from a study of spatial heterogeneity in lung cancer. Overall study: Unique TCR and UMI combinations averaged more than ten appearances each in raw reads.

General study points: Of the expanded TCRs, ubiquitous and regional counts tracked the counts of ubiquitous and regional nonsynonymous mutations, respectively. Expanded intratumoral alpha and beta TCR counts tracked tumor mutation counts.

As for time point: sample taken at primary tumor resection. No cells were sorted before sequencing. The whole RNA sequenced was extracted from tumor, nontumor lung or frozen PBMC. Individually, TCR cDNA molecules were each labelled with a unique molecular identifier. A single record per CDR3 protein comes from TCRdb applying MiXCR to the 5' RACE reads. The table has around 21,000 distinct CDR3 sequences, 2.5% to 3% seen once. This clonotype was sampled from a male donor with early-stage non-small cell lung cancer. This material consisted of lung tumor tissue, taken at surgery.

The CDR3 DNA sequence: TGTGCCAGCAGCCAAGGAGTACAGGGAGTTCAGCCCCAGCATTTT. Protein sequence: CASSQGVQGVQPQHF. This chain joins TRBV3-1 and TRBJ1-5; tentative D call: TRBD1 (6 bases). V dropped 1 base and J dropped 6 bases, with 13 bases sitting between them. The CDR3 has 15 amino acids. Germline-derived CDR1 and CDR2 are LGHDT and YNNKEL (reference sequence).